The 32 T cell receptor beta chains below come from one sample, sequenced in a study of response to subunit inactivated influenza vaccine (dated by TCRdb to 2016 to 2019). The library was obtained by RT-PCR. These reads were obtained on an Illumina HiSeq 2500. TCRdb trimmed the raw reads at Q25, called clones with MiXCR and kept productive beta chains. Identical CDR3 protein sequences are pooled into one entry, listed with their most common genes and DNA. Across this sample there are 700,000 to 900,000 distinct CDR3 sequences, with approximately 21% seen only once. The top ten clones comprise 10% to 13% of the sample. The sample consisted of PBMCs from blood, taken more than 4 days after vaccination. The receptors here all came from a man aged 50 to 59 who received an inactivated influenza vaccine. Donor details come from another sample of the same person, matched by shared clones.

V usage is TRBV11-3 and J usage is TRBJ2-2; 7 nucleotides align to TRBD2. V lost 1 base, J lost 4 bases, and 9 bases stayed unmatched. The CDR3 sequence is 17 residues long. The germline V gene has CDR1 SGHNT and CDR2 YENEEA. The DNA of the CDR3 is TGTGCCAGCAGCTTAGGGGGCCGGGGGAGGGCCACCGGGGAGCTGTTTTTT. Its protein product is CASSLGGRGRATGELFF.

The chain recombines TRBV10-3 with TRBJ2-3, with D tentatively TRBD1 or TRBD2 (5 bases each). With 2 bases removed from V and 0 bases from J, the gap between germline ends came to 9 bases. The CDR3 runs 15 residues. Germline V gene data show CDR1 as ENHRY and CDR2 as SYGVKD. CDR3 amino acids: CAISETRGSTDTQYF. The CDR3 region has the DNA TGTGCCATCAGTGAGACTAGGGGTAGCACAGATACGCAGTATTTT.

This sequence joins TRBV24-1 and TRBJ2-4; 7 nucleotides line up with TRBD2. This CDR3 region has 15 residues. The V gene's germline CDR1 is KGHDR and CDR2 SFDVKD. V shed 4 bases, J shed 8 bases, and the junction held 10 bases outside the gene matches. The CDR3 region is CATSEVRGDLHIQYF. The CDR3 nucleotides are TGTGCCACCAGTGAAGTTCGGGGGGATCTGCACATTCAGTACTTC.

The chain links TRBV24-1 to TRBJ2-1; D gene ambiguous. Trimming left V 7 bases short and J 7 bases short, with 10 bases between. The CDR3 spans 12 residues. Per germline, CDR1 KGHDR and CDR2 SFDVKD. CDR3 coding DNA: TGTGCCACCAGCCAGAATTGGAATGAGCAGTTCTTC. It translates to CATSQNWNEQFF.

The chain carries TRBV18 and TRBJ1-1; a weak D match, TRBD1 (5 bases). Germline V gives CDR1 KGHSH, CDR2 LQKENI. The V gene lost 0 bases and the J gene lost 7 bases, with 12 bases spanning the gap. The CDR3 totals 14 residues. For the CDR3, the DNA is TGTGCCAGCTCACCACCCGGGTGGGGGAGTGAAGCTTTCTTT. The encoded protein is CASSPPGWGSEAFF.

This clonotype was observed many times. The chain employs TRBV15 and TRBJ2-7; TRBD1 aligns across 8 bases. This CDR3 has 16 amino acids. Germline V lookup: CDR1 LNHNV, CDR2 YYDKDF (reference sequence). J was trimmed by 0 bases and V by 0 bases; bases with no gene match: 4. CDR3 protein: CATSREGQAYSYEQYF. The CDR3 DNA follows: TGTGCCACCAGCAGAGAGGGACAGGCCTACTCCTACGAGCAGTACTTC. Drawing the rest from reference TRBV15 and TRBJ2-7, the complete variable domain is DAMVIQNPRYQVTQFGKPVTLSCSQTLNHNVMYWYQQKSSQAPKLLFHYYDKDFNNEADTPDNFQSRRPNTSFCFLDIRSPGLGDTAMYLCATSREGQAYSYEQYFGPGTRLTVT.

In its sample, this clonotype was seen a few times. This rearrangement joins TRBV6-2 or TRBV6-3 to TRBJ1-2, with a tentative D call TRBD1 (5 bases). V lost 6 bases and J lost 3, with 17 bases in between. The CDR3 has 15 amino acids. Germline lookup yields CDR1 MNHEY and CDR2 SVGEGT. CDR3: CASRDRQNNDYGYTF. Here the CDR3 DNA reads TGTGCCAGCAGAGACAGACAGAATAATGACTATGGCTACACCTTC.

This clonotype appeared many times. This sequence joins TRBV27 and TRBJ1-2; D may be TRBD1 (6 bases). Germline CDR1 reads MNHEY; CDR2 reads SMNVEV (reference sequence). The CDR3 has 15 residues. Deletions cut 2 bases from V and 3 bases from J, with 13 bases between. CDR3 protein: CASSLIGGPDYGYTF. Here the CDR3 DNA reads TGTGCCAGCAGTTTAATCGGGGGGCCGGACTATGGCTACACCTTC.

The chain uses TRBV7-6 and TRBJ2-2; D call uncertain. V shed 6 bases and J shed 1 base, with 12 bases lying between them. The germline V gene has CDR1 SGHVS and CDR2 FNYEAQ. The CDR3 has 15 residues. In nucleotides, the CDR3 is TGTGCCAGCAGTGCACCGTTTAGGAACACCGGGGAGCTGTTTTTT. Its translation is CASSAPFRNTGELFF. Supplemented by reference TRBV7-6 and TRBJ2-2, the full variable domain reads GAGVSQSPRYKVTKRGQDVALRCDPISGHVSLYWYRQALGQGPEFLTYFNYEAQQDKSGLPNDRFSAERPEGSISTLTIQRTEQRDSAMYRCASSAPFRNTGELFFGEGSRLTVL.

In this sample, this clonotype turned up a few times. This chain joins TRBV29-1 and TRBJ1-1; D not certain. V lost 6 bases, J lost 0 bases, and 11 bases lay in between. The CDR3 spans 13 residues. The V gene's germline CDR1 is SQVTM and CDR2 ANQGSEA. CDR3: CSVALIMNTEAFF. CDR3 sequence (DNA): TGCAGCGTGGCCCTGATAATGAACACTGAAGCTTTCTTT.

This clonotype was detected only a few times. The CDR3 DNA reads as TGTGCCACCAGCAGAGCTCCCCGGGGGCAATACGAGCAGTACTTC. Translation gives CATSRAPRGQYEQYF. This chain joins TRBV15 and TRBJ2-7; D possibly matches TRBD1 or TRBD2 (6 bases each). This CDR3 has 15 residues. V was clipped by 1 base and J by 4 bases, with 14 bases between them. Germline CDR1 and CDR2: LNHNV and YYDKDF (reference sequence).

This clonotype was seen a handful of times. The chain combines TRBV24-1 with TRBJ2-1; D might be TRBD1 (5 bases). The CDR3 spans 13 residues. V lost 2 bases to trimming and J lost 8 bases, with 9 bases between them. CDR1 and CDR2 from the germline V gene are KGHDR and SFDVKD. The CDR3 loop is CATSDWQGYEQFF. CDR3 sequence (DNA): TGTGCCACCAGTGATTGGCAGGGTTATGAGCAGTTCTTC.

This clonotype was counted only a few times. The chain has TRBV3-1 and TRBJ1-2; 7 nucleotides agree with TRBD1. The V gene end was trimmed by 6 bases and the J gene end by 4 bases; junction bases not matched to a gene: 5. There are 13 residues in the CDR3. Per germline, CDR1 LGHDT and CDR2 YNNKEL (reference sequence). The CDR3 nucleotides are TGTGCCAGCAGTACCGGGACAGTCTATGGCTACACCTTC. This translates into CASSTGTVYGYTF. The whole variable domain, filled in from reference TRBV3-1 and TRBJ1-2, reads DTAVSQTPKYLVTQMGNDKSIKCEQNLGHDTMYWYKQDSKKFLKIMFSYNNKELIINETVPNRFSPKSPDKAHLNLHINSLELGDSAVYFCASSTGTVYGYTFGSGTRLTVV.

In its sample, this clonotype was seen a few times. The V and J genes are TRBV20-1 and TRBJ2-1; 7 nucleotides agree with TRBD2. The germline V gene has CDR1 DFQATT and CDR2 SNEGSKA (reference sequence). The CDR3 sequence is 16 residues long. The V gene end was trimmed by 2 bases and the J gene end by 0 bases; junction bases not matched to a gene: 7. The CDR3 spells CSARPGLPSSYNEQFF. Here the CDR3 DNA reads TGCAGTGCTAGACCGGGACTACCGAGCTCCTACAATGAGCAGTTCTTC.

The chain employs TRBV6-1 and TRBJ2-3; D possibly corresponds to TRBD1 (5 bases). Trimming left V 6 bases short and J 0 bases short, with 13 bases between. The germline CDR1 and CDR2 sequences are MNHNS and SASEGT. This CDR3 contains 15 residues. CDR3 DNA sequence: TGTGCCAGCAGCTCCGACAGCCCTAGCACAGATACGCAGTATTTT. Its protein product is CASSSDSPSTDTQYF.

This clonotype has just a few counts. V is TRBV20-1 and J is TRBJ2-1, with TRBD2 identical over 9 bases. Germline assignment: CDR1 DFQATT and CDR2 SNEGSKA (reference sequence). This CDR3 has 15 amino acids. The ends lost 6 bases at V and 5 bases at J; junction bases unmatched: 11. The CDR3 nucleotides are TGCAGTGCGTGCCGACTAGCGGAGATTCACAATGAGCAGTTCTTC. This sequence encodes CSACRLAEIHNEQFF.

The chain is built from TRBV20-1 and TRBJ2-5; 11 bases map to TRBD1. Germline CDR1 DFQATT, CDR2 SNEGSKA (reference sequence). V was pared by 1 base and J by 5 bases, with 12 bases of the junction left unmatched. This CDR3 has 17 residues. CDR3 protein: CSARALVDRGRGETQYF. The CDR3 DNA follows: TGCAGTGCTAGAGCACTCGTGGACAGGGGGCGAGGGGAGACCCAGTACTTC.

The gene calls are TRBV12-2 and TRBJ2-7; whether TRBD2, the table's D call, matches the DNA was not checked. TRBV12-2 is shown as a pseudogene. The CDR3 contains 17 residues. The CDR3 protein is CASRLGGVRSGPYEQYF. CDR3 coding DNA: TGTGCAAGTCGCTTAGGAGGAGTAAGGAGCGGTCCCTACGAGCAGTACTTC.

The gene calls are TRBV15 and TRBJ1-1, with TRBD1 matching over 8 bases. Germline lookup yields CDR1 LNHNV and CDR2 YYDKDF (reference sequence). CDR3 size: 15 residues. The junction had 5 bases not matched to a gene; V was cut back by 0 bases and J by 5 bases. This chain's CDR3 is CATSRDGQGKTEAFF. CDR3 nucleotides: TGTGCCACCAGCAGAGACGGACAGGGCAAAACTGAAGCTTTCTTT. The full variable domain, with the rest looked up from reference TRBV15 and TRBJ1-1, is DAMVIQNPRYQVTQFGKPVTLSCSQTLNHNVMYWYQQKSSQAPKLLFHYYDKDFNNEADTPDNFQSRRPNTSFCFLDIRSPGLGDTAMYLCATSRDGQGKTEAFFGQGTRLTVV.

This clonotype was counted ten times or more. The chain combines TRBV7-2 with TRBJ1-6; no reliable D call. V was pared by 3 bases and J by 10 bases, with 13 bases between. The germline CDR1 and CDR2 sequences are SGHTA and FQGNSA. This CDR3 comprises 14 residues. The CDR3 sequence: CASSLGAVGSPLHF. The CDR3 region has the DNA TGTGCCAGCAGCTTGGGCGCAGTAGGATCACCCCTCCACTTT. The full variable domain, in which reference TRBV7-2 and TRBJ1-6 provide the parts outside the CDR3, is GAGVSQSPSNKVTEKGKDVELRCDPISGHTALYWYRQSLGQGLEFLIYFQGNSAPDKSGLPSDRFSAERTGGSVSTLTIQRTQQEDSAVYLCASSLGAVGSPLHFGNGTRLTVT.

This clonotype was recorded a few times. The chain recombines TRBV4-2 with TRBJ2-2; 10 bases fit TRBD2. The CDR3 runs to 18 residues. Trimming took 4 bases from V and 4 from J; bases not matched to a gene: 12. Germline V gene lookup returns CDR1 LGHNA and CDR2 YNFKEQ. CDR3 region: CASSLETSGRRGTGELFF. CDR3 nucleotides: TGTGCCAGCAGCCTTGAGACTAGCGGGCGGAGGGGCACCGGGGAGCTGTTTTTT.

The sample holds a few counts of this clonotype. The chain carries TRBV5-4 and TRBJ2-3; 8 nucleotides align to TRBD2. With 0 bases clipped from V and 2 bases from J, the junction kept 8 bases outside the gene matches. The CDR3 loop spans 17 amino acids. Looked up from germline, CDR1 is SGHNT and CDR2 is YYREEE (reference sequence). For the CDR3, the DNA is TGTGCCAGCAGCTTGGTACTCGCGGGGGGTGTCACAGATACGCAGTATTTT. As protein: CASSLVLAGGVTDTQYF.

At least ten counts were recorded for this clonotype. V is TRBV7-2 and J is TRBJ2-1; perhaps D is TRBD1 or TRBD2 (6 bases each). Germline CDR1 reads SGHTA; CDR2 reads FQGNSA. The germline V and J ends were trimmed by 4 bases and 4 bases, with 11 bases remaining between them. The CDR3 extends over 14 amino acids. CDR3 amino acids: CASSSGGSYNEQFF. For the CDR3, the DNA is TGTGCCAGCAGCTCCGGGGGCTCGTACAATGAGCAGTTCTTC.

In its sample, this clonotype was seen a few times. The chain is built from TRBV20-1 and TRBJ2-1; no clear D gene. CDR1 is DFQATT and CDR2 is SNEGSKA in the germline V gene (reference sequence). The length of the CDR3 is 15 residues. V was trimmed by 1 base and J by 0 bases, leaving 10 bases between them. CDR3 DNA sequence: TGCAGTGCTAGAGCCGACTCGAGCTCCTACAATGAGCAGTTCTTC. It specifies CSARADSSSYNEQFF.

The chain carries TRBV30 and TRBJ2-4; maybe TRBD1 (6 bases). The V gene lost 2 bases and the J gene lost 8 bases, with 19 bases spanning the gap. CDR1 GTSNPN and CDR2 SVGIG come from the germline V gene (reference sequence). This CDR3 has 15 residues. The CDR3 nucleotides read TGTGCCTGGAGTAGCTCTCGAGGGGGTTGGGACATTCAGTACTTC. Translation gives CAWSSSRGGWDIQYF.

This clonotype was detected a few times. The chain has TRBV12-3 or TRBV12-4 and TRBJ1-4, with TRBD1 matching 7 bases. The CDR3 runs 15 residues. Unmatched junction bases numbered 5, after V lost 1 base and J lost 6 bases. The CDR3 sequence: CASSLGQGGDEKLFF. The CDR3 nucleotides read TGTGCCAGCAGTTTAGGACAGGGAGGGGATGAAAAACTGTTTTTT.

In its sample, this clonotype was seen a few times. The V call is TRBV7-6, the J call TRBJ2-4; TRBD1 matches 7 bases. This CDR3 has 18 residues. Germline assignment: CDR1 SGHVS and CDR2 FNYEAQ. V was clipped by 5 bases and J by 0 bases; unmatched bases: 13. In nucleotides, the CDR3 is TGTGCCAGCAGCCGTGACCCGACAGGGTTTGGAGCCAAAAACATTCAGTACTTC. Translation gives CASSRDPTGFGAKNIQYF. The full variable domain, with the rest looked up from reference TRBV7-6 and TRBJ2-4, is GAGVSQSPRYKVTKRGQDVALRCDPISGHVSLYWYRQALGQGPEFLTYFNYEAQQDKSGLPNDRFSAERPEGSISTLTIQRTEQRDSAMYRCASSRDPTGFGAKNIQYFGAGTRLSVL.

J is TRBJ2-3 and V is TRBV9; 9 positions match TRBD2. CDR3 length: 16 residues. Germline CDR1 is SGDLS and CDR2 is YYNGEE. Trimming at V came to 4 bases and at J to 4 bases, leaving 10 bases not matched to a gene. The CDR3 coding sequence is TGTGCCAGCAGCCTCACAGCGGGAGGAGGCGCAGATACGCAGTATTTT. Translation gives CASSLTAGGGADTQYF.

This clonotype was picked up a small number of times. The chain joins TRBV7-3 to TRBJ2-1; D not certain. The V and J ends lost 5 bases and 5 bases respectively, with 10 bases between them. The germline CDR1 and CDR2 sequences are SGHTA and FQGTGA. The CDR3 totals 13 residues. CDR3 sequence: CASSLTVNNEQFF. The DNA for the CDR3 is TGTGCCAGCAGCCTTACAGTTAACAATGAGCAGTTCTTC.

In this sample, this clonotype turned up a few times. The V and J genes are TRBV20-1 and TRBJ2-1; 7 bases match TRBD2. CDR1 DFQATT and CDR2 SNEGSKA come from the germline V gene (reference sequence). CDR3 length: 14 amino acids. V gave up 1 base and J gave up 7 bases; unmatched junction bases: 7. The CDR3 protein is CSARVRTSRNEQFF. CDR3 nucleotides: TGCAGTGCTAGAGTAAGGACTAGTCGAAATGAGCAGTTCTTC.

This clonotype was seen more than once but under ten times. This chain links TRBV28 with TRBJ2-1, with D perhaps matching TRBD1 or TRBD2 (5 bases each). The CDR3 has 14 amino acids. The V end was cut by 7 bases, the J end by 4 bases, with 14 bases between. Germline V gene data show CDR1 as MDHEN and CDR2 as SYDVKM. The CDR3 sequence is CASTTRDQYNEQFF. CDR3 bases: TGTGCCAGCACGACCCGGGACCAATACAATGAGCAGTTCTTC.

The chain has TRBV20-1 and TRBJ2-1; TRBD2 matches at 7 bases. Unmatched junction bases numbered 12, after V lost 6 bases and J lost 7 bases. This CDR3 region has 14 residues. Germline assignment: CDR1 DFQATT and CDR2 SNEGSKA (reference sequence). CDR3 region: CSAPGLVPPNEQFF. The DNA of the CDR3 is TGCAGTGCCCCCGGACTAGTCCCCCCGAATGAGCAGTTCTTC.